Each of the 20 T cell receptor beta chains below was sequenced from the same sample in a study of beta chain features in type 1 diabetes. The study reverse transcribed the entire isolated RNA, so it sequenced expressed TCRB transcripts. Sequencing was performed with immunoSEQ multiplex PCR; in TCRdb, only in-frame clones are kept and a portion is missing. The sample consists of some 150,000 clones, approximately 10% of them appearing once. The sample taken for sequencing was central memory CD4+ T cells from blood. These receptors all stem from a man between 18 and 29 years old in good health.

This chain joins TRBV5-6 and TRBJ2-2; 7 bases match TRBD2. J gave up 1 base and V 4 bases, and 4 bases lay outside the gene matches. CDR3 length equals 15 residues. Germline V CDR1 and CDR2: SGHDT, YYEEEE. The CDR3 loop is CASSPGLLNTGELFF. CDR3 nucleotides: TGTGCCAGCAGCCCGGGACTATTGAACACCGGGGAGCTGTTTTTT.

The chain uses TRBV29-1 and TRBJ1-1; perhaps TRBD1 as D (5 bases). V was shortened by 6 bases and J by 1 base, with 15 bases between the two germline ends. The CDR3 length is 14 residues. In germline, CDR1 is SQVTM, CDR2 ANQGSEA. The CDR3 is CSVHPYRGNTEAFF. The CDR3 DNA is TGCAGCGTCCACCCCTATAGGGGGAACACTGAAGCTTTCTTT.

The V gene is TRBV10-3, the J gene TRBJ2-1; tentatively, D is TRBD1 (6 bases). Germline loops: CDR1 ENHRY, CDR2 SYGVKD. The ends were cut back, 0 bases at V and 5 bases at J, with 14 bases in the middle. CDR3 length: 16 amino acids. The CDR3: CAISESKQGAHNEQFF. The CDR3 nucleotides read TGTGCCATCAGTGAGTCGAAACAGGGTGCCCACAATGAGCAGTTCTTC.

This clone was counted a few times. CDR3 bases: TGTGCCAGCAAGGGACAGGGGAGGGAAAAACTGTTTTTT. Translating gives CASKGQGREKLFF. J is TRBJ1-4 and V is TRBV27; 10 nucleotides line up with TRBD1. Germline V gene data show CDR1 as MNHEY and CDR2 as SMNVEV (reference sequence). The length of the CDR3 is 13 residues. Trimming took 7 bases from V and 8 from J; bases not matched to a gene: 4. The full variable domain, with the rest looked up from reference TRBV27 and TRBJ1-4, is EAQVTQNPRYLITVTGKKLTVTCSQNMNHEYMSWYRQDPGLGLRQIYYSMNVEVTDKGDVPEGYKVSRKEKRNFPLILESPSPNQTSLYFCASKGQGREKLFFGSGTQLSVL.

The chain joins TRBV18 to TRBJ2-7; 9 bases fit TRBD1. The CDR3 covers 15 residues. J gave up 5 bases and V 3 bases, and 8 bases lay outside the gene matches. Per the germline V gene, CDR1 is KGHSH and CDR2 is LQKENI. CDR3 in DNA: TGTGCCAGCTCACCGCTTCCGGGACAGGGAAACGAGCAGTACTTC. It encodes CASSPLPGQGNEQYF.

This clone was counted between two and nine times. V is TRBV28 and J is TRBJ2-1, with 7 positions matching TRBD2. The germline V gene has CDR1 MDHEN and CDR2 SYDVKM. The CDR3 sequence is 17 residues long. The V and J ends lost 3 bases and 3 bases, in that order; junction bases with no gene match: 11. This chain's CDR3 is CASSFLRGESVYNEQFF. CDR3 sequence (DNA): TGTGCCAGCAGTTTCCTCCGGGGGGAGAGTGTCTACAATGAGCAGTTCTTC.

The chain recombines TRBV20-1 with TRBJ1-2; 8 bases align to TRBD1. This CDR3 comprises 11 residues. In germline, CDR1 is DFQATT, CDR2 SNEGSKA (reference sequence). J lost 2 bases, V lost 7 bases, and 0 bases had no gene match. CDR3 sequence (DNA): TGCAGTGGACAGGGGAACTATGGCTACACCTTC. It specifies CSGQGNYGYTF.

The gene calls are TRBV4-3 and TRBJ2-3; 7 bases map to TRBD1. The V gene's germline CDR1 is LGHNA and CDR2 YSLEER. V was pared by 1 base and J by 3 bases, with 7 bases of the junction left unmatched. The CDR3 has 16 residues. CDR3 sequence: CASSQGHRGSTDTQYF. CDR3 bases: TGCGCCAGCAGCCAAGGCCACAGGGGTAGTACAGATACGCAGTATTTT.

V is TRBV18 and J is TRBJ2-7; 8 bases match TRBD1. The germline V gene encodes CDR1 KGHSH and CDR2 LQKENI. The CDR3 spans 15 residues. Germline trimming cut 3 bases from V and 4 bases from J; bases unmatched to any gene: 8. CDR3 in amino acids: CASSPPQGASYEQYF. CDR3 sequence (DNA): TGTGCCAGCTCACCCCCCCAGGGGGCGAGTTACGAGCAGTACTTC.

A few counts support this clone. This rearrangement joins TRBV7-3 to TRBJ2-5, with 10 bases aligning to TRBD1. The CDR3 spans 16 residues. Germline V gene data show CDR1 as SGHTA and CDR2 as FQGTGA. V gave up 5 bases and J gave up 5 bases; unmatched junction bases: 11. The CDR3 sequence is CASSPTPGQGTETQYF. For the CDR3, the DNA is TGTGCCAGCAGCCCGACGCCGGGACAGGGGACGGAGACCCAGTACTTC.

This clone has more than one count but fewer than ten. The V and J genes are TRBV4-3 and TRBJ2-5; D uncertain. V lost 0 bases and J lost 5, with 10 bases in between. Per the germline V gene, CDR1 is LGHNA and CDR2 is YSLEER. This CDR3 comprises 14 residues. CDR3 in DNA: TGCGCCAGCAGCCAAGATGGGCAAGGGGAGACCCAGTACTTC. Protein product: CASSQDGQGETQYF.

This chain links TRBV7-3 with TRBJ2-3; either TRBD1 or TRBD2 may fit D (6 bases each). This CDR3 has 14 residues. Germline values: CDR1 SGHTA, CDR2 FQGTGA. Deletions cut 2 bases from V and 6 bases from J, with 12 bases between. The CDR3 coding sequence is TGTGCCAGCAGCTTAGGCCGGGGGCCGGATACGCAGTATTTT. Its translation: CASSLGRGPDTQYF.

The rearrangement links TRBV18 to TRBJ2-7, with TRBD2 identical over 8 bases. Germline CDR1 reads KGHSH; CDR2 reads LQKENI. The CDR3 is made up of 15 amino acids. J was trimmed by 5 bases and V by 3 bases; bases with no gene match: 9. The CDR3 DNA is TGTGCCAGCTCACCTCCCGGGACTAGTCGGAACGAGCAGTACTTC. Residues: CASSPPGTSRNEQYF. Full variable domain (outside the CDR3, taken from reference TRBV18 and TRBJ2-7): NAGVMQNPRHLVRRRGQEARLRCSPMKGHSHVYWYRQLPEEGLKFMVYLQKENIIDESGMPKERFSAEFPKEGPSILRIQQVVRGDSAAYFCASSPPGTSRNEQYFGPGTRLTVT.

This clone showed up just a few times. The chain links TRBV2 to TRBJ2-1; perhaps TRBD1 as D (6 bases). Germline V gene data show CDR1 as SNHLY and CDR2 as FYNNEI. V shed 6 bases and J shed 6 bases, with 21 bases lying between them. This CDR3 has 16 residues. CDR3 DNA sequence: TGTGCCAGCAGGGGGTTCCAGGGGTCGTCGGCCAATGAGCAGTTCTTC. This encodes CASRGFQGSSANEQFF. The full variable domain, in which reference TRBV2 and TRBJ2-1 provide the parts outside the CDR3, is EPEVTQTPSHQVTQMGQEVILRCVPISNHLYFYWYRQILGQKVEFLVSFYNNEISEKSEIFDDQFSVERPDGSNFTLKIRSTKLEDSAMYFCASRGFQGSSANEQFFGPGTRLTVL.

This clone was seen only a few times. The chain combines TRBV7-7 with TRBJ2-1; 10 positions agree with TRBD2. Looked up from germline, CDR1 is SSHAT and CDR2 is FNYEAQ (reference sequence). There are 14 residues in the CDR3. Trimming at V came to 4 bases and at J to 6 bases, leaving 3 bases not matched to a gene. The CDR3 sequence: CASSSGLAVNEQFF. The DNA for the CDR3 is TGTGCCAGCAGCTCTGGACTAGCGGTCAATGAGCAGTTCTTC.

This clone has just a few counts. The junction departs from the called germline gene at one end, perhaps through a read error. The chain couples TRBV6-4 to TRBJ2-3, with 12 bases fitting TRBD2. CDR3 length: 16 residues. Germline V lookup: CDR1 MRHNA, CDR2 SNTAGT. The CDR3 sequence is CACSALAGGHGDTQYF. Here the CDR3 DNA reads TGTGCCTGCAGTGCGCTAGCGGGGGGGCATGGAGATACGCAGTATTTT.

The chain recombines TRBV18 with TRBJ1-2; D gene unclear. Germline CDR1 reads KGHSH; CDR2 reads LQKENI. This CDR3 contains 14 residues. Between the trimmed V and J ends, which lost 4 bases and 4 bases, there was a span of 13 bases. CDR3 DNA: TGTGCCAGCTCACGGAAGACGGAAACCTATGGCTACACCTTC. It yields the protein CASSRKTETYGYTF.

This clone has just a few counts. This chain connects TRBV5-1 to TRBJ2-5, with TRBD2 identical over 10 bases. The CDR3 has 15 residues. The germline V gene encodes CDR1 SGHRS and CDR2 YFSETQ. V shed 0 bases and J 2 bases; nucleotides not matched to a gene: 1. CDR3 in DNA: TGCGCCAGCAGCTTGGCTAGCGGGAGACAAGAGACCCAGTACTTC. Amino acid sequence: CASSLASGRQETQYF. The full variable domain, completed using reference TRBV5-1 and TRBJ2-5, is KAGVTQTPRYLIKTRGQQVTLSCSPISGHRSVSWYQQTPGQGLQFLFEYFSETQRNKGNFPGRFSGRQFSNSRSEMNVSTLELGDSALYLCASSLASGRQETQYFGPGTRLLVL.

This clone was recorded once. The chain joins TRBV9 to TRBJ2-7, with 10 bases aligning to TRBD2. Germline CDR1 and CDR2: SGDLS and YYNGEE. The CDR3 sequence is 14 residues long. V was pared by 1 base and J by 5 bases, with 3 bases of the junction left unmatched. CDR3 sequence reads: CASSVSGRADEQYF. The CDR3 region has the DNA TGTGCCAGCAGCGTAAGCGGGAGGGCCGACGAGCAGTACTTC.

The chain combines TRBV18 with TRBJ2-7; D is perhaps TRBD1 or TRBD2 (5 bases each). CDR3 size: 14 residues. The germline V gene has CDR1 KGHSH and CDR2 LQKENI. The ends were cut back, 6 bases at V and 5 bases at J, with 17 bases in the middle. CDR3 sequence (DNA): TGTGCCAGCTCTCCTACTAGGGGTTCGGACGAGCAGTACTTC. Its protein is CASSPTRGSDEQYF.